This record covers a single T cell receptor (beta chain). TCRdb keeps only in-frame clones here, not all; method: immunoSEQ multiplex PCR. Found here are 320,000 or so clones, 75% to 90% of them singletons; the top ten hold 1.5% to 2%. The germline V gene has CDR1 SGHRS and CDR2 YFSETQ. This CDR3 contains 16 residues. With V trimmed by 4 bases and J by 8 bases, 7 bases remained unmatched. The sample originates from a study of blood T cell repertoires in COVID-19. This TCR came from a woman aged 25 to 39 who had been exposed to COVID-19. The specimen was PBMCs or T cells enriched from blood (not recorded which). The rearrangement uses TRBV5-1 and TRBJ2-1; 15 bases align to TRBD2. The CDR3 nucleotides read TGCGCCAGCAGCCGGACTAGCGGGGGGGCCAGAGATGAGCAGTTCTTC. This sequence encodes CASSRTSGGARDEQFF. The whole variable domain, remainder taken from reference TRBV5-1 and TRBJ2-1, is KAGVTQTPRYLIKTRGQQVTLSCSPISGHRSVSWYQQTPGQGLQFLFEYFSETQRNKGNFPGRFSGRQFSNSRSEMNVSTLELGDSALYLCASSRTSGGARDEQFFGPGTRLTVL.